This passage covers 30 T cell receptor beta chains from one sample sequenced in a study of OX40 agonist ivuxolimab in advanced cancers. The method was immunoSEQ multiplex PCR; TCRdb's version includes in-frame clones alone and lacks a portion of them. The sample has tens of thousands of clones; 80% to 90% are singletons. The sample in question was CD4+ or CD8+ T cells sorted from blood, obtained in a trial of the OX40 agonist ivuxolimab. The receptors shown here come from an adult with an advanced solid tumor such as melanoma, head and neck, liver or kidney cancer.

CDR3 DNA: TGTGCCAGCAGCTTCCCTCGGGAGGGGGCTACTGAAGCTTTCTTT. Translation: CASSFPREGATEAFF. The chain combines TRBV13 with TRBJ1-1; 7 bases agree with TRBD1. The CDR3 extends over 15 amino acids. Germline V lookup: CDR1 PRHDT, CDR2 FYEKMQ (reference sequence). The J segment lost 5 bases and the V segment lost 3 bases, leaving 9 bases of the junction unmatched.

This chain links TRBV2 with TRBJ2-7, with D perhaps TRBD1 or TRBD2 (5 bases each). This CDR3 contains 14 residues. Trimming took off 8 bases at V and 3 bases at J, with 17 bases between the two ends. CDR1 SNHLY and CDR2 FYNNEI come from the germline V gene. DNA of the CDR3: TGTGCCAGCCATGAAAGAGGGGCGGGCTACGAGCAGTACTTC. Residues: CASHERGAGYEQYF.

The rearrangement joins TRBV9 to TRBJ1-2, with D unresolved. Trimming pared 0 bases from V and 2 bases from J, leaving 17 bases between. The CDR3 loop spans 17 amino acids. Germline values: CDR1 SGDLS, CDR2 YYNGEE. CDR3 bases: TGTGCCAGCAGCGTAGGACCCAGTCCTCGGAGCAACTATGGCTACACCTTC. As protein: CASSVGPSPRSNYGYTF.

The chain uses TRBV11-2 and TRBJ2-3; 7 positions match TRBD2. V dropped 1 base and J dropped 1; count of bases not matched to a gene: 5. The CDR3 runs to 16 residues. Germline assignment: CDR1 SGHAT and CDR2 FQNNGV. CDR3 protein: CASSLASGGGTDTQYF. Written as DNA, the CDR3 is TGTGCCAGCAGCTTAGCTTCGGGAGGTGGCACAGATACGCAGTATTTT.

This clone was recorded only once. The chain couples TRBV30 to TRBJ2-2; D call uncertain. Germline assignment: CDR1 GTSNPN and CDR2 SVGIG (reference sequence). This CDR3 is built from 12 residues. V dropped 2 bases and J dropped 7 bases, with 8 bases sitting between them. The CDR3 DNA reads TGTGCCTGGAGTCTAAGAAACGGGGAGCTGTTTTTT. Amino acids: CAWSLRNGELFF.

The gene calls are TRBV6-4 and TRBJ1-1, with 7 positions matching TRBD1. The CDR3 is made up of 14 amino acids. V lost 3 bases and J lost 4; bases outside the gene matches: 5. CDR1 MRHNA and CDR2 SNTAGT come from the germline V gene. CDR3 in amino acids: CASSETGFSTEAFF. The CDR3 region has the DNA TGTGCCAGCAGTGAGACAGGGTTCTCCACTGAAGCTTTCTTT.

The chain carries TRBV4-3 and TRBJ2-7, with TRBD2 matching over 9 bases. V was pared by 0 bases and J by 5 bases, with 11 bases of the junction left unmatched. The germline V gene encodes CDR1 LGHNA and CDR2 YSLEER. This CDR3 has 17 residues. This CDR3 reads CASSQEVAGALRHEQYF. For the CDR3, the DNA is TGCGCCAGCAGCCAAGAGGTAGCGGGGGCCCTCAGGCACGAGCAGTACTTC.

The chain combines TRBV6-5 with TRBJ2-7; 8 bases align to TRBD2. In germline, CDR1 is MNHEY, CDR2 SVGAGI. This CDR3 has 15 residues. V lost 6 bases, J lost 0 bases, and 7 bases stayed unmatched. Here the CDR3 reads CASRRTSSSSYEQYF. CDR3 coding DNA: TGTGCCAGCAGAAGGACTAGCTCGAGCTCCTACGAGCAGTACTTC.

The chain combines TRBV6-1 with TRBJ1-3, with TRBD1 matching 7 bases. Germline-derived CDR1 and CDR2 are MNHNS and SASEGT. J was trimmed by 0 bases and V by 3 bases; bases with no gene match: 2. The CDR3 extends over 15 amino acids. The CDR3 loop is CASSEGQSSGNTIYF. In nucleotides, the CDR3 is TGTGCCAGCAGTGAGGGACAGAGCTCTGGAAACACCATATATTTT.

J is TRBJ2-2 and V is TRBV7-3; 9 positions match TRBD2. The V gene end was trimmed by 5 bases and the J gene end by 6 bases; junction bases not matched to a gene: 7. The CDR3 is 15 residues long. Germline CDR1 is SGHTA and CDR2 is FQGTGA. The CDR3 region is CASSPTSGIAGELFF. CDR3 bases: TGTGCCAGCAGCCCGACTAGCGGTATCGCCGGGGAGCTGTTTTTT.

V usage is TRBV19 and J usage is TRBJ1-2; D ambiguous. Germline V gene data show CDR1 as LNHDA and CDR2 as SQIVND (reference sequence). The CDR3 has 14 residues. V was clipped by 3 bases and J by 4 bases, with 12 bases between them. In nucleotides, the CDR3 is TGTGCCAGTAGTATTGTCTTACCATTCTATGGCTACACCTTC. This gives the protein CASSIVLPFYGYTF.

The chain uses TRBV4-1 and TRBJ2-3; the D gene could be TRBD1 or TRBD2 (5 bases each). The germline V and J ends were trimmed by 4 bases and 2 bases, with 19 bases remaining between them. The germline CDR1 and CDR2 sequences are MGHRA and YSYEKL. This CDR3 contains 17 residues. CDR3 nucleotides: TGCGCCAGCAGCCCTTTACATCCGCCGGGACCCACAGATACGCAGTATTTT. Its protein product is CASSPLHPPGPTDTQYF.

V gene TRBV21-1 combines with J gene TRBJ2-7. TRBV21-1 is given as a pseudogene. The CDR3 contains 16 residues. The CDR3 spells CASSKFQTPSSYEQYF. For the CDR3, the DNA is TGTGCCAGCAGCAAATTCCAGACGCCGAGCTCCTACGAGCAGTACTTC.

This sequence joins TRBV19 and TRBJ1-1; D uncertain. The ends were cut back, 7 bases at V and 0 bases at J, with 3 bases in the middle. Per the germline V gene, CDR1 is LNHDA and CDR2 is SQIVND (reference sequence). The CDR3 spans 11 residues. This CDR3 reads CASTMNTEAFF. CDR3 DNA: TGTGCCAGTACGATGAACACTGAAGCTTTCTTT.

The rearrangement joins TRBV28 to TRBJ1-5; D is perhaps TRBD1 (5 bases). The germline CDR1 and CDR2 sequences are MDHEN and SYDVKM. There are 13 residues in the CDR3. Trimming removed 2 bases from V and 6 bases from J, with 8 bases in between. The CDR3 nucleotides are TGTGCCAGCAGTTTACCAGGGACTCAGCCCCAGCATTTT. This codes for CASSLPGTQPQHF.

The chain recombines TRBV28 with TRBJ2-3; D call uncertain. Trimming took 6 bases from V and 0 from J, leaving 13 bases between them. CDR1 is MDHEN, CDR2 SYDVKM, per germline. The CDR3 consists of 15 residues. The CDR3 protein is CASSQIPGSTDTQYF. The CDR3 region has the DNA TGTGCCAGCAGCCAAATCCCCGGGAGCACAGATACGCAGTATTTT.

The J gene is TRBJ1-1, the V gene TRBV29-1; TRBD1 matches at 7 bases. The V gene end was trimmed by 7 bases and the J gene end by 0 bases; junction bases not matched to a gene: 2. The CDR3 covers 12 residues. CDR1 SQVTM and CDR2 ANQGSEA come from the germline V gene. The CDR3 region is CSAGQMNTEAFF. CDR3 bases: TGCAGCGCGGGACAGATGAACACTGAAGCTTTCTTT.

The chain is built from TRBV5-4 and TRBJ2-1, with TRBD2 as a possible D gene (6 bases). Trimming stripped 2 bases from V and 0 bases from J, with 12 bases between. Germline V gene lookup returns CDR1 SGHNT and CDR2 YYREEE (reference sequence). The CDR3 contains 16 residues. The chain's CDR3 is CASSFGLPSSYNEQFF. The CDR3 DNA reads as TGTGCCAGCAGCTTCGGACTACCGAGCTCCTACAATGAGCAGTTCTTC.

This sequence joins TRBV7-2 and TRBJ2-7, with D perhaps TRBD1 (5 bases). V gave up 1 base and J gave up 0 bases, with 13 bases separating them. This CDR3 has 16 amino acids. Germline V gene sequence: CDR1 SGHTA, CDR2 FQGNSA. Written as DNA, the CDR3 is TGTGCCAGCAGCTTAGGGGCAGGGTTGAGCTCCTACGAGCAGTACTTC. This gives the protein CASSLGAGLSSYEQYF.

This clone appeared once. This chain links TRBV28 with TRBJ2-5; TRBD2 might be the D (6 bases). Germline-derived CDR1 and CDR2 are MDHEN and SYDVKM. There are 15 residues in the CDR3. The ends were cut back, 5 bases at V and 1 base at J, with 14 bases in the middle. CDR3 sequence (DNA): TGTGCCAGCAGTCCTGGTTCAGCGGGCCAAGAGACCCAGTACTTC. Translating gives CASSPGSAGQETQYF.

The sample holds a few counts of this clone. One junction end disagrees with the germline gene, perhaps due to a read error. This rearrangement joins TRBV5-4 to TRBJ2-7; D is possibly TRBD1 (6 bases). Per germline, CDR1 SGHNT and CDR2 YYREEE (reference sequence). CDR3 size: 13 residues. CDR3 sequence reads: CASSRDTSSNPSF. The CDR3, as DNA: TGTGCCAGCAGCAGGGACACCTCATCCAACCCCTCCTTC.

The chain uses TRBV7-2 and TRBJ1-2, with no clear D. With 2 bases removed from V and 8 bases from J, the gap between germline ends came to 12 bases. The CDR3 extends over 13 amino acids. Germline CDR1 and CDR2: SGHTA and FQGNSA. The CDR3 loop reads CASSLSIQEGYTF. The CDR3 nucleotides are TGTGCCAGCAGCTTAAGCATCCAGGAGGGCTACACCTTC.

This clone came up once. V is TRBV7-8 and J is TRBJ1-2, with TRBD1 as a possible D gene (5 bases). Germline loops: CDR1 SGHVS, CDR2 FQNEAQ. Trimming removed 8 bases at V and 7 bases at J, with 14 bases between. The CDR3 sequence is 12 residues long. CDR3 loop: CASSRGVIGYTF. CDR3 coding DNA: TGTGCCAGCTCCCGGGGGGTGATTGGCTACACCTTC.

This clone was detected only a few times. The chain employs TRBV5-1 and TRBJ2-7; D not resolved. The CDR3 sequence is 13 residues long. V lost 0 bases to trimming and J lost 0 bases, with 4 bases between them. CDR1 SGHRS and CDR2 YFSETQ come from the germline V gene. As DNA, the CDR3 is TGCGCCAGCAGCTTGGTCCTCTCCTACGAGCAGTACTTC. This codes for CASSLVLSYEQYF.

V and J are TRBV9 and TRBJ2-1; TRBD2 matches 7 bases. This CDR3 contains 15 residues. Germline V gene data show CDR1 as SGDLS and CDR2 as YYNGEE. V trimming: 1 base; J trimming: 5 bases; junction bases outside the gene matches: 6. CDR3 loop: CASSVTGTTDNEQFF. The CDR3 DNA sequence: TGTGCCAGCAGCGTAACCGGGACTACAGACAATGAGCAGTTCTTC.

The rearrangement links TRBV6-1 to TRBJ1-1, with D maybe TRBD1 (5 bases). Trimming left V 6 bases short and J 4 bases short, with 12 bases between. This CDR3 is 13 amino acids long. Germline V gene lookup returns CDR1 MNHNS and CDR2 SASEGT. The CDR3 nucleotides are TGTGCCAGCAGCAGGGTCGGAGGCACTGAAGCTTTCTTT. This encodes CASSRVGGTEAFF.

The genes are TRBV18 and TRBJ1-1; 11 nucleotides agree with TRBD1. CDR3 length: 14 residues. Germline V gene lookup returns CDR1 KGHSH and CDR2 LQKENI. The ends lost 5 bases at V and 4 bases at J; junction bases unmatched: 3. CDR3 DNA: TGTGCCAGCTCAGGACAGGGGGCCAGCACTGAAGCTTTCTTT. Translated: CASSGQGASTEAFF.

The rearrangement uses TRBV7-2 and TRBJ1-1, with 7 bases aligning to TRBD1. The germline V gene has CDR1 SGHTA and CDR2 FQGNSA. The CDR3 runs 12 residues. The trim removed 3 bases at V and 10 bases at J, leaving 5 bases unmatched. The DNA of the CDR3 is TGTGCCAGCAGCTTGACAGGGAGGGGAGCTTTCTTT. Its protein product is CASSLTGRGAFF.

The chain links TRBV19 to TRBJ1-1, with a weak D call TRBD1 (6 bases). The CDR3 totals 14 residues. Germline CDR1 LNHDA, CDR2 SQIVND (reference sequence). V was clipped by 4 bases and J by 3 bases, with 12 bases between them. In DNA, the CDR3 is TGTGCCAGTAGTACCACAGGGAGACACACTGAAGCTTTCTTT. Protein: CASSTTGRHTEAFF.

The J gene is TRBJ2-7, the V gene TRBV25-1; D gene ambiguous. Looked up from germline, CDR1 is MGHDK and CDR2 is SYGVNS. The ends were cut back, 5 bases at V and 5 bases at J, with 7 bases in the middle. This CDR3 contains 11 residues. The CDR3 nucleotides read TGTGCCAGCAGTAGACGGCACGAGCAGTACTTC. Translating it yields CASSRRHEQYF.